A selection of T cell receptor beta chains follows, all from one sample in a study of cytotoxic CD8 clonotypes in ibrutinib-treated CLL. Profiled with immunoSEQ multiplex PCR; TCRdb holds only in-frame clones, not every one. The top ten hold approximately 20% of the sample, which has tens of thousands of clones, roughly 49% seen once. The starting material was PBMCs, obtained before ibrutinib treatment. Receptor source: a human donor with chronic lymphocytic leukemia. CDR3s include the opening cysteine and the closing phenylalanine or tryptophan. The D gene is left open where the match is weak. Size tells how often a clone was seen (once, few, many) or the class of an expanded clone, and some rows leave it out.

V gene: TRBV29-1
J gene: TRBJ1-2
clone size: few
D gene: TRBD1
CDR3 DNA: TGCAGCGTTGAAGAGGGACAGGGGGCGGTAGGCTACACCTTC
CDR3 protein: CSVEEGQGAVGYTF

V gene: TRBV28
J gene: TRBJ1-2
clone size: NA
D gene: TRBD1
CDR3 DNA: TGTGCCAGCAGTTTAATAGCGGGAGGACAGGGGGGATATGGCTACACCTTC
CDR3 protein: CASSLIAGGQGGYGYTF

V gene: TRBV29-1
J gene: TRBJ1-2
clone size: NA
D gene: NA
CDR3 DNA: TGCAGCGTAGAAATTTACGGACGGCAGCAGGACTATGGCTACACCTTC
CDR3 protein: CSVEIYGRQQDYGYTF

V gene: TRBV4-1
J gene: TRBJ2-7
clone size: NA
D gene: NA
CDR3 DNA: TGCGCCAGCAGCCAAGGACACACGAATTCCTACGAGCAGTACTTC
CDR3 protein: CASSQGHTNSYEQYF

V gene: TRBV7-3
J gene: TRBJ2-7
clone size: NA
D gene: NA
CDR3 DNA: TGTGCCAGCAGCTTAATCAATGGCTACGAGCAGTACTTC
CDR3 protein: CASSLINGYEQYF

V gene: TRBV7-2
J gene: TRBJ2-7
clone size: few
D gene: NA
CDR3 DNA: TGTGCCAGCCGGGTCTCCTACGAGCAGTACTTC
CDR3 protein: CASRVSYEQYF

V gene: TRBV18
J gene: TRBJ1-1
clone size: NA
D gene: NA
CDR3 DNA: TGTGCCAGCTCACCACCATTTAGCAAGGGGGAGTATGCTTTCTTT
CDR3 protein: CASSPPFSKGEYAFF

V gene: TRBV7-7
J gene: TRBJ2-7
clone size: NA
D gene: NA
CDR3 DNA: TGTGCTAGCAGCTTCGAGGAACGTGTCAGGGGCTCCTACGAGCAGTACTTC
CDR3 protein: CASSFEERVRGSYEQYF

V gene: TRBV4-1
J gene: TRBJ2-1
clone size: NA
D gene: TRBD1
CDR3 DNA: TGCGCCAGCAGCCGAGGGGACAGGGCGCAGGCCTACAATGAGCAGTTCTTC
CDR3 protein: CASSRGDRAQAYNEQFF

V gene: TRBV2
J gene: TRBJ1-4
clone size: few
D gene: TRBD1
CDR3 DNA: TGTGCCAGCAGTGCCCAGGGGGGTCGTGAAAAACTGTTTTTT
CDR3 protein: CASSAQGGREKLFF

V gene: TRBV6-5
J gene: TRBJ1-2
clone size: NA
D gene: TRBD1
CDR3 DNA: TGTGCCAGCACCGCAGGGGGAGCTATATATGGCTACACCTTC
CDR3 protein: CASTAGGAIYGYTF

V gene: TRBV5-5
J gene: TRBJ1-5
clone size: NA
D gene: TRBD1
CDR3 DNA: TGTGCCAGCAGCTCGGACAGGGGGCGAGGTCAGCCCCAGCATTTT
CDR3 protein: CASSSDRGRGQPQHF